The T cell receptor beta chain described here comes from a study of cytomegalovirus exposure and HLA in healthy donors. As for the study in general: Of a few hundred genotyped donors, approximately 84% clustered with self-reported Caucasian donors.

Turning to this clone: The target antigen is unknown. Since the CDR3 does not end with the conserved phenylalanine or tryptophan, this likely comes from a read error. The limits of the CDR3 on the DNA are not certain, so only TCRdb's listed CDR3 is given.

PCR amplification relied on 60 Vbeta primers (plus 13 Jbeta primers). Some clones are missing from TCRdb's copy, which holds only in-frame ones; the method was immunoSEQ multiplex PCR. The repertoire includes 100,000 to 150,000 clones, around 72% of them detected once, and under 5% sits in the top ten. Study-level points and caveats: CMV antigen specificity was confirmed in vitro for three CMV-associated chains.

This TCR came from a man aged 30 to 39 in good health and CMV-seronegative. The specimen was PBMCs.

The CDR3 protein is CSSSFALQPPRL. The chain carries TRBV7-9 and TRBJ1-2; the table names TRBD1, a call not compared with the DNA. The germline gives CDR1 SEHNR, CDR2 FQNEAQ (reference sequence). The CDR3 extends over 12 residues, inclusive of both ends.